This TCR beta chain was obtained from a study of spatial heterogeneity in lung cancer. Regarding the study as a whole: Expanded alpha and beta TCR counts within tumors tracked tumor mutation counts.

Germline loops: CDR1 MNHEY, CDR2 SVGAGI. There are 15 residues in the CDR3. V dropped 6 bases and J dropped 5; count of bases not matched to a gene: 8. This clonotype has ten or more counts. Antigen: not known. In the library, each TCR cDNA molecule bore its own unique molecular identifier. TCRdb independently ran MiXCR on the 5' RACE reads; one entry per CDR3 protein. The sample holds 20,000 to 30,000 distinct CDR3 sequences, roughly 10% seen once. Time point described: sample taken at primary tumor resection. Whole RNA obtained from tumor, nontumor lung or frozen PBMC underwent sequencing without sorting.

The source of this sequence is a male donor with early-stage non-small cell lung cancer. The chain uses TRBV6-5 and TRBJ1-5, with 9 bases that match TRBD1. The specimen comprised lung tumor tissue, sampled at surgery. CDR3 sequence (DNA): TGTGCCAGCAGCCCCCGGGACAGGGTGTATCAGCCCCAGCATTTT. It translates to CASSPRDRVYQPQHF.